One sample yielded the 14 T cell receptor beta chains listed below, sequenced in a study of blood T cell repertoires in COVID-19. Clones were sequenced by immunoSEQ multiplex PCR, and TCRdb holds only the in-frame ones, with some missing. The data contain just over 650,000 clones, just under 90% of them singletons. The sequenced sample was peripheral blood. The receptors stem from a woman aged 18 to 35 with acute or convalescent COVID-19.

The rearrangement joins TRBV10-3 to TRBJ2-7; TRBD1 is a possible D gene (5 bases). Per germline, CDR1 ENHRY and CDR2 SYGVKD. This CDR3 is 12 amino acids long. The CDR3 DNA follows: TGTGCTACCTGGCAGGGAATTTACGAGCAGTACTTC. Amino acid sequence: CATWQGIYEQYF.

The chain links TRBV4-3 to TRBJ1-1; D is uncertain. This CDR3 spans 15 amino acids. Trimming shortened V by 4 bases and J by 1 base, and 13 bases separated the two germline ends. Germline CDR1 is LGHNA and CDR2 is YSLEER. CDR3 nucleotide sequence: TGCGCCAGCAGCCTCCTCTCTGCCGGGAACACTGAAGCTTTCTTT. Translated, it gives CASSLLSAGNTEAFF.

J is TRBJ2-7 and V is TRBV5-4; 10 bases match TRBD2. The CDR3 sequence is 17 residues long. The V and J ends lost 0 bases and 1 base, in that order; junction bases with no gene match: 7. Per germline, CDR1 SGHNT and CDR2 YYREEE (reference sequence). CDR3 residues: CASSLAETSGASYEQYF. The DNA for the CDR3 is TGTGCCAGCAGCTTGGCGGAAACTAGCGGGGCTTCCTACGAGCAGTACTTC. The complete variable domain, with remaining parts taken from reference TRBV5-4 and TRBJ2-7, reads ETGVTQSPTHLIKTRGQQVTLRCSSQSGHNTVSWYQQALGQGPQFIFQYYREEENGRGNFPPRFSGLQFPNYSSELNVNALELDDSALYLCASSLAETSGASYEQYFGPGTRLTVT.

This clone was recorded only once. This chain links TRBV5-6 with TRBJ2-3; the match to TRBD2 covers 7 bases. The V and J ends lost 0 bases and 2 bases, in that order; junction bases with no gene match: 6. The germline V gene encodes CDR1 SGHDT and CDR2 YYEEEE. This CDR3 is 16 amino acids long. CDR3 region: CASSLVGGGATDTQYF. CDR3 bases: TGTGCCAGCAGCTTGGTGGGCGGGGGTGCCACAGATACGCAGTATTTT.

The genes are TRBV6-6 and TRBJ1-2; no definite D call. This CDR3 has 14 amino acids. V was pared by 0 bases and J by 8 bases, with 13 bases between. Germline CDR1 and CDR2: MNHNY and SVGAGI (reference sequence). The CDR3 sequence is CASSYSTAAEGYTF. DNA of the CDR3: TGTGCCAGCAGTTACTCGACGGCGGCTGAAGGCTACACCTTC.

The chain joins TRBV5-1 to TRBJ2-5; TRBD2 aligns across 10 bases. Germline V gives CDR1 SGHRS, CDR2 YFSETQ. V gave up 0 bases and J gave up 4 bases; unmatched junction bases: 6. This CDR3 contains 16 residues. CDR3 DNA: TGCGCCAGCAGCTTGGTGGGACTAGCGCGGGGAGAGACCCAGTACTTC. This gives the protein CASSLVGLARGETQYF.

This rearrangement joins TRBV20-1 to TRBJ1-1, with a tentative D call TRBD1 (5 bases). Germline CDR1 is DFQATT and CDR2 is SNEGSKA (reference sequence). Between the trimmed V and J ends, which lost 7 bases and 3 bases, there was a span of 6 bases. This CDR3 spans 10 amino acids. The CDR3 coding sequence is TGCAGTGGGGGGGACACTGAAGCTTTCTTT. Its translation is CSGGDTEAFF.

The chain carries TRBV6-2 or TRBV6-3 and TRBJ1-1; D is undetermined. V was shortened by 0 bases and J by 8 bases, with 4 bases between the two germline ends. Germline CDR1 is MNHEY and CDR2 is SVGEGT. This CDR3 is 11 amino acids long. The CDR3 region has the DNA TGTGCCAGCAGTTACTCTCTAGAAGCTTTCTTT. It codes for CASSYSLEAFF.

The V gene is TRBV4-1, the J gene TRBJ2-7; 8 bases are shared with TRBD2. The germline gives CDR1 MGHRA, CDR2 YSYEKL. With 0 bases clipped from V and 2 bases from J, the junction kept 6 bases outside the gene matches. This CDR3 contains 16 residues. The CDR3 coding sequence is TGCGCCAGCAGCCAAGATTCCGGGAGGGACGCCTACGAGCAGTACTTC. Translated: CASSQDSGRDAYEQYF.

The rearrangement joins TRBV20-1 to TRBJ2-7; the match to TRBD1 covers 9 bases. This CDR3 contains 17 residues. Trimming cost V 3 bases and J 0 bases; bases outside gene matches: 12. Per germline, CDR1 DFQATT and CDR2 SNEGSKA (reference sequence). The CDR3 DNA reads as TGCAGTGCTAGTCCCGGGACAGGGATCAGGAGCTCCTACGAGCAGTACTTC. Its translation: CSASPGTGIRSSYEQYF.

The J gene is TRBJ2-3, the V gene TRBV5-4; unclear D gene. Germline V gives CDR1 SGHNT, CDR2 YYREEE (reference sequence). The V and J ends lost 0 bases and 0 bases respectively, with 11 bases between them. The CDR3 consists of 16 residues. The CDR3 protein is CASSLGPVSSTDTQYF. CDR3 nucleotides: TGTGCCAGCAGCTTGGGTCCGGTATCTAGCACAGATACGCAGTATTTT.

The chain recombines TRBV20-1 with TRBJ2-7; 10 bases fit TRBD2. The germline CDR1 and CDR2 sequences are DFQATT and SNEGSKA (reference sequence). The length of the CDR3 is 12 residues. J was trimmed by 7 bases and V by 3 bases; bases with no gene match: 3. CDR3 in amino acids: CSASTSGVEQYF. For the CDR3, the DNA is TGCAGTGCTAGTACTAGCGGGGTTGAGCAGTACTTC.

This clone appeared a single time. V gene TRBV27 combines with J gene TRBJ1-5; D is uncertain. The germline CDR1 and CDR2 sequences are MNHEY and SMNVEV (reference sequence). Trimming cost V 7 bases and J 0 bases, with 10 bases left between them. CDR3 length: 14 amino acids. CDR3: CASKMGDSNQPQHF. CDR3 DNA sequence: TGTGCCAGCAAAATGGGAGATAGCAATCAGCCCCAGCATTTT.

The chain's CDR3 is CASSPTSTDTQYF. DNA of the CDR3: TGTGCCAGCAGTCCCACTAGCACAGATACGCAGTATTTT. The chain carries TRBV27 and TRBJ2-3; no reliable D call. The CDR3 covers 13 residues. The germline V and J ends were trimmed by 5 bases and 0 bases, with 6 bases remaining between them. Germline V gives CDR1 MNHEY, CDR2 SMNVEV (reference sequence).